These 8 T cell receptor beta chains were sequenced from one sample in a study of T-cell memory formation after mild COVID-19. TCRdb analysed the 5' RACE reads with MiXCR anew, one entry per CDR3 protein. The sample includes under 40,000 distinct CDR3 sequences, about 7.3% of them seen just once. The sequencing sample was made of PBMCs or a T cell subset sorted from them (not recorded which). These receptors were obtained from a man between 18 and 35 years old who had mild COVID-19 (a few samples of this study predate the infection). Cell type and time point are not known.

This clonotype showed up many times. CDR3 in DNA: TGTGCCAGCAGTTACTCGAGGAGTAGGGTCATCGGCAATCAGCCCCAGCATTTT. This translates into CASSYSRSRVIGNQPQHF. V is TRBV6-2 or TRBV6-3 and J is TRBJ1-5; D is uncertain. Trimming shortened V by 0 bases and J by 2 bases, and 17 bases separated the two germline ends. CDR1 and CDR2 (germline): MNHEY, SVGEGT. The CDR3 spans 18 residues.

This clonotype was recorded a few times. This chain links TRBV6-1 with TRBJ2-3; the D is unclear. V dropped 3 bases and J dropped 2 bases, with 12 bases sitting between them. Per the germline V gene, CDR1 is MNHNS and CDR2 is SASEGT. CDR3 size: 15 residues. The CDR3 bases are TGTGCCAGCAGTGAGCTTCATCTTACCACAGATACGCAGTATTTT. Protein product: CASSELHLTTDTQYF.

Regarding this clonotype: A single base separates this from a much larger clone, so it may be a read error. This rearrangement joins TRBV12-3 or TRBV12-4 to TRBJ1-2, with a weak D call TRBD1 (6 bases). The CDR3 totals 15 residues. The CDR3, as DNA: TGTTCCAGCAGTCCCCCCAGGGGCCTCGAGGGTGGCTACACCTTC. Translating it yields CSSSPPRGLEGGYTF.

This clonotype was seen only a few times. CDR3 in amino acids: CASSFGGATDTQYF. The CDR3 DNA is TGTGCCAGCAGCTTCGGGGGGGCCACAGATACGCAGTATTTT. The chain carries TRBV7-2 and TRBJ2-3, with TRBD2 matching 8 bases. The V gene end was trimmed by 3 bases and the J gene end by 2 bases; junction bases not matched to a gene: 1. Germline loops: CDR1 SGHTA, CDR2 FQGNSA. The length of the CDR3 is 14 residues.

The table lists this clonotype with many counts. The chain is built from TRBV20-1 and TRBJ2-1; 7 bases line up with TRBD2. Trimming at V came to 3 bases and at J to 0 bases, leaving 5 bases not matched to a gene. The germline V gene has CDR1 DFQATT and CDR2 SNEGSKA (reference sequence). CDR3 length: 15 amino acids. The CDR3 DNA is TGCAGTGCTAGGACTAGCTCTAGCTCCTACAATGAGCAGTTCTTC. Protein product: CSARTSSSSYNEQFF.

This clonotype was found many times. This sequence joins TRBV21-1 and TRBJ2-7; no DNA check was done on the table's D call, TRBD2. TRBV21-1 is a pseudogene locus. There are 13 residues in the CDR3. The DNA of the CDR3 is TGTGCCAGCAGCAAAGGCGGGGCCTACGAGCAGTACGTC. It is translated as CASSKGGAYEQYV.

This clonotype was recorded many times. The chain combines TRBV5-1 with TRBJ2-5; D call uncertain. Per germline, CDR1 SGHRS and CDR2 YFSETQ. V was trimmed by 0 bases and J by 2 bases, leaving 8 bases between them. This CDR3 contains 14 residues. The CDR3 spells CASSLVGPQETQYF. In DNA form, the CDR3 reads TGCGCCAGCAGCTTGGTGGGTCCACAAGAGACCCAGTACTTC.

This clonotype occurred many times. The rearrangement links TRBV7-2 to TRBJ1-5; 7 nucleotides agree with TRBD1. The CDR3 consists of 16 residues. Trimming at V came to 5 bases and at J to 1 base, leaving 8 bases not matched to a gene. Germline loops: CDR1 SGHTA, CDR2 FQGNSA. As DNA, the CDR3 is TGTGCCAGCAGCCCCCACAGGGGCAGGAGCAATCAGCCCCAGCATTTT. Its translation is CASSPHRGRSNQPQHF.